This T cell receptor beta chain was sequenced for a study of blood T cell repertoires in COVID-19. Original data processing: Reference gene primer amplification gave estimated nucleated cell counts. TCRdb's table, derived via immunoSEQ multiplex PCR, lists solely in-frame clones and lacks some. The DNA gave D and trimming, while V, J and clone size come from that table. The sample yields about 160,000 clones, more than 70% seen once. Material: PBMCs or T cells enriched from blood (not recorded which). The sequence was obtained from a woman in her fifties or sixties in a cohort exposed to, infected with or recovered from COVID-19 (not recorded which).

Here the CDR3 DNA reads TGTGCCAGCAGCCAATCGGGGCAGGGCGGTTATAGCAATCAGCCCCAGCATTTT. Translating it yields CASSQSGQGGYSNQPQHF. The rearrangement joins TRBV16 to TRBJ1-5; tentatively, D is TRBD1 (5 bases). The V gene lost 0 bases and the J gene lost 0 bases, with 15 bases spanning the gap. Germline V CDR1 and CDR2: KGHSY, FQNENV. This CDR3 comprises 18 residues.